This TCR beta chain was captured in a study of post-analysis software for immune sequencing data. Unique-molecular-identifier-tagged TCR beta cDNA libraries were used. cDNA molecules numbering 450,000 to 650,000 came from roughly 1 to 10 million T cells. TCRdb passed the PCR reads through MiXCR, listing each CDR3 protein once. The sample carries hundreds of thousands of distinct CDR3 sequences, approximately 30% recorded once. General observations from the study: The study found significantly lower normalized Chao1 diversity in multiple sclerosis patients than in controls. TRBV segments more frequent in patients than in controls numbered roughly 5 and included TRBV5-6, TRBV5-1 and TRBV20-1. Batch-matched samples strongly co-clustered by F measure.

Germline assignment: CDR1 DFQATT and CDR2 SNEGSKA (reference sequence). The length of the CDR3 is 13 residues. Trimming took off 6 bases at V and 1 base at J, with 9 bases between the two ends. In its sample, this clonotype was seen a few times. Its antigen is unidentified. Sequencing was performed on blood. The clonotype was recovered from a girl aged 10-17 years with multiple sclerosis. This chain joins TRBV20-1 and TRBJ1-4; no clear D. This chain's CDR3 is CSARVGTNEKLFF. The CDR3 region has the DNA TGCAGTGCCCGGGTGGGAACTAATGAAAAACTGTTTTTT.